These 2 T cell receptor beta chains share one sample of origin, sequenced in a study of T cell responses to AZD1222 COVID-19 vaccine. TCRdb keeps only in-frame clones here, not all; method: immunoSEQ multiplex PCR. Among 200,000 to 300,000 clones, approximately 95% were seen once, and the ten largest hold around 0.58%. Sequencing used peripheral blood, obtained on day 0 of AZD1222 vaccination. These receptors were obtained from an adult in good health.

The V and J genes are TRBV5-5 and TRBJ2-3; D gene uncertain. V was shortened by 4 bases and J by 6 bases, with 9 bases between the two germline ends. Germline V CDR1 and CDR2: SGHKS, YYEKEE (reference sequence). The CDR3 has 12 amino acids. DNA of the CDR3: TGTGCCAGCAGCGTATTTGGGGATACGCAGTATTTT. It translates to CASSVFGDTQYF.

This clone has a single count. CDR3 protein: CASSPDRGRQPQHF. CDR3 nucleotides: TGTGCCAGCAGTCCGGACAGGGGAAGACAGCCCCAGCATTTT. This sequence joins TRBV6-5 and TRBJ1-5; 9 bases fit TRBD1. The germline V gene encodes CDR1 MNHEY and CDR2 SVGAGI. V shed 5 bases, J shed 7 bases, and the junction held 6 bases outside the gene matches. The CDR3 contains 14 residues.